Listed here are 4 T cell receptor beta chains from one sample, sequenced in a study of T cells in Graves' hyperthyroidism and ophthalmopathy. Amplified TCR beta CDR3 regions derived from RNA transcripts. Primed by the HTBI set, a first-round RT-PCR was run on the TCR CDR3. TCRdb called the multiplex PCR reads again in MiXCR, with one record for every CDR3 protein. This table has roughly 500,000 distinct CDR3 sequences, about 15% appearing once. Source material: blood. Receptor source: a woman under 40 with Graves' hyperthyroidism that later progressed to Graves' ophthalmopathy.

This clonotype was observed many times. The chain carries TRBV19 and TRBJ1-1; D is unresolved. Germline-derived CDR1 and CDR2 are LNHDA and SQIVND (reference sequence). With 6 bases removed from V and 0 bases from J, the gap between germline ends came to 11 bases. The CDR3 runs to 14 residues. The CDR3 here is CASSDQAMNTEAFF. The CDR3 DNA follows: TGTGCCAGTAGCGACCAGGCGATGAACACTGAAGCTTTCTTT. The variable domain in full, completed from reference TRBV19 and TRBJ1-1, reads DGGITQSPKYLFRKEGQNVTLSCEQNLNHDAMYWYRQDPGQGLRLIYYSQIVNDFQKGDIAEGYSVSREKKESFPLTVTSAQKNPTAFYLCASSDQAMNTEAFFGQGTRLTVV.

CDR3 DNA: TGCAGTGCTAGTCGACTATCCCGTGAAGCTTTCTTT. Protein product: CSASRLSREAFF. The chain uses TRBV20-1 and TRBJ1-1; no clear D. Looked up from germline, CDR1 is DFQATT and CDR2 is SNEGSKA (reference sequence). The CDR3 is 12 amino acids. Trimming took off 3 bases at V and 7 bases at J, with 12 bases between the two ends.

The chain carries TRBV7-9 and TRBJ2-3, with 14 bases that match TRBD2. This CDR3 is built from 17 residues. V shed 3 bases and J 0 bases; nucleotides not matched to a gene: 2. Germline V gives CDR1 SEHNR, CDR2 FQNEAQ (reference sequence). DNA for the CDR3: TGTGCCAGCAGCTTTGGGACTAGCGGGAGTAGCACAGATACGCAGTATTTT. Translated: CASSFGTSGSSTDTQYF.

The V and J genes are TRBV20-1 and TRBJ2-1, with D possibly TRBD1 on 6 matching bases. Germline V gives CDR1 DFQATT, CDR2 SNEGSKA (reference sequence). Trimming pared 2 bases from V and 2 bases from J, leaving 10 bases between. The CDR3 runs to 14 residues. CDR3 DNA sequence: TGCAGTGCTAGACAGGGGCCCGCCTACAATGAGCAGTTCTTC. Amino acids: CSARQGPAYNEQFF.